This T cell receptor (beta chain) was observed in a study of T cells expressing NK-cell markers. Points from the study as a whole: Leadership of the CD3+CD56-NKG2C+ fraction also belonged to these clonotypes in four donors.

TCRdb processed the 5' RACE reads again and assigns one entry to each CDR3 protein, with no DNA. There are fewer than 300,000 distinct CDR3 sequences in the sample, with around 4.3% held by the top ten. From germline, CDR1 is MRHNA and CDR2 SNTAGT. CDR3 length: 16 residues. A remark on this clonotype: Its antigen is unknown.

The receptor's source is a woman aged 18 to 75 in good health. The chain couples TRBV6-4 to TRBJ2-3. Material for sequencing was blood T cells: a sorted CD56 or NKG2C T cell subset, CD4+ or CD8+ T cells, or bulk PBMC T cells (not recorded which). The CDR3 region is CASSDRGSSGTDTQYF.